A single T cell receptor beta chain is shown here with its context. What it recognizes is unknown. CDR3 length equals 16 residues. Germline loops: CDR1 SGHKS, CDR2 YYEKEE (reference sequence). Deletions cut 2 bases from V and 1 base from J, with 13 bases between. The PCR used 60 Vbeta and 13 Jbeta primers. Clones were sequenced by immunoSEQ multiplex PCR, and TCRdb holds only the in-frame ones, with some missing. This table holds 220,000 or so clones. The data were taken from a study of cytomegalovirus exposure and HLA in healthy donors. Findings and caveats of the study: Earlier analysis looked at TCR beta V segments, and most were productive about 87% or about 30% of the time. Investigators reported around 150 TCR beta chains as tied to cytomegalovirus. Most CMV-associated TCR beta chains were later found to appear HLA-restricted. CMV antigen specificity of a few CMV-associated chains was confirmed in vitro.

The receptor was derived from a girl under 10 years old in good health and CMV-seropositive. The chain employs TRBV5-5 and TRBJ1-5; D uncertain. The sample was PBMCs. CDR3 DNA: TGTGCCAGCAGCTTCAGTTTTCGGGAGAGCAATCAGCCCCAGCATTTT. Amino acid sequence: CASSFSFRESNQPQHF.